This TCR beta chain was identified during a study of T cells in Graves' hyperthyroidism and ophthalmopathy. General observations from the study: Ophthalmopathy was model-predicted a median roughly six months pre-onset. A model built on 13 V-J features separated ophthalmopathy from stable hyperthyroidism.

This clonotype was seen at least ten times. Antigen unknown. Uncontrolled infection, other autoimmune disease, pregnancy or lactation excluded patients. The source material, RNA transcripts, was used to amplify TCR beta CDR3 regions. When the TCR CDR3 underwent first-round RT-PCR, the HTBI primer set was used. From the multiplex PCR reads, TCRdb called clonotypes with MiXCR, one entry per CDR3 protein. The sample gives almost 600,000 distinct CDR3 sequences, approximately 44% of which show up once; more than 7% is in the top ten. This sequence originates from a young woman with Graves' hyperthyroidism. Material for sequencing was peripheral blood or thyroid tissue (not recorded which).

CDR3 DNA sequence: TGTGCCAGCAGCTTAAGGACGGCGGGGGGCTACACCTTC. Amino acid sequence: CASSLRTAGGYTF. The V and J genes are TRBV5-6 and TRBJ1-2; D unresolved. The CDR3 spans 13 residues. The germline CDR1 and CDR2 sequences are SGHDT and YYEEEE. Trimming removed 2 bases from V and 8 bases from J, with 13 bases in between.